This T cell receptor beta chain was documented in a study of OX40 agonist ivuxolimab in advanced cancers. About the investigation overall: The costimulatory receptor OX40 (CD134) was targeted by ivuxolimab, a fully human IgG2 agonistic monoclonal antibody. Intravenous ivuxolimab was administered to patients every 2 weeks at six dose levels: 0.01, 0.1, 0.3, 1.5, 3 and 10 mg/kg. Of the approximately 53 patients in dose escalation, 19 had hepatocellular carcinoma, some 15 had melanoma, 9 had renal cell carcinoma and 9 had head and neck cancer. In the dose-escalation cohort, more than 75% of patients were male, and the mean age was roughly 60 years, with a range of roughly 20 to 80. Prior anti-PD-1, anti-PD-L1 or anti-CTLA-4 therapy was permitted, and checkpoint inhibitors had been received by roughly 42% of dose-escalation patients. Partial responses occurred in three dose-escalation patients: two with cutaneous melanoma and one with hepatocellular carcinoma. The point of sequencing TCRbeta in the periphery was to test whether ivuxolimab changed TCR sequence diversity and drove clonal T-cell expansion. The monotherapy dose-escalation portion (N ≈ 50 patients) of the phase I ivuxolimab trial is reported in the paper.

Patients with autoimmune disease history or receiving systemic immunosuppression were excluded from the trial. In every dose cohort, peripheral blood was drawn for TCR sequencing at baseline, cycle 4 day 1, and cycle 7 day 1. The samples were drawn from a first-in-human, open-label, multicenter phase I dose-escalation trial of ivuxolimab. The trial enrolled adults with locally advanced or metastatic head and neck squamous cell, hepatocellular, melanoma or renal cell carcinoma. Before TCR sequencing, CD4+ T cells and CD8+ T cells were sorted from peripheral blood as separate populations. Points the paper makes about the study in general: Antigen specificity was not determined for the clonally expanded peripheral T cells. After ivuxolimab, CD8+ T cells had more expanded clones than CD4+ T cells on average. At doses of 0.1 to 3.0 mg/kg, clonal expansion of both CD4+ and CD8+ T cells in blood was seen between baseline and week 6. In the 0.1-3.0 mg/kg groups, partial responders were among the patients with the lowest normalized peripheral clonal expansion, particularly in CD8+ T cells. Low levels of normalized T-cell clonal expansion were also seen in some nonresponding patients.

Genomic DNA was isolated from the sorted cells so that the TCRbeta CDR3 region could be sequenced. TCRbeta CDR3 regions were sequenced using the immunoSEQ Assay. TCRdb's version of the immuneACCESS table is confined to in-frame rearrangements and falls short of the full clone set. An unresolved V gene accounts for under half of the shortfall where checked; the remainder is of unknown origin. A total of roughly 80,000 clones appear in this sample, about 93% of them only once. Together, the top ten hold more than 0.3% of the sample. The CDR3 holds 13 amino acids from the cysteine to the phenylalanine. The DNA shown is the 39-base CDR3, in frame from base 1. From the germline V gene (reference sequence), CDR1 is SEHNR and CDR2 is FQNEAQ. The junction carries 7 bases between V and J, which are trimmed by 4 bases and 4 bases respectively. Remarks on this clone: Its recognized antigen is unknown. Base qualities were left out, and no much larger clone turns up one base away.

The chain links TRBV7-9 with TRBJ1-4; matching of 5 bases hints at TRBD1 as the D gene. Here the sequenced sample was CD4+ or CD8+ T cells sorted from blood, taken in a trial of the OX40 agonist ivuxolimab. The TCR sequence derives from an adult with an advanced solid tumor such as melanoma, head and neck, liver or kidney cancer. The CDR3 in this case is CASSSDSNEKLFF. The sequenced DNA is TGTGCCAGCAGCTCCGACAGTAATGAAAAACTGTTTTTT.